A single sample gave rise to the 5 T cell receptor beta chains below, sequenced in a study of T cells in Graves' hyperthyroidism and ophthalmopathy. The CDR3 regions of TCR beta were amplified from RNA transcripts. The HTBI set primed first-round TCR CDR3 RT-PCR. TCRdb independently ran MiXCR on the multiplex PCR reads; one entry per CDR3 protein. The sample has some 600,000 distinct CDR3 sequences; roughly 14% are singletons. The sample comprised blood. These receptors were obtained from a woman aged 25-40 years with Graves' hyperthyroidism that later progressed to Graves' ophthalmopathy.

A few counts support this clonotype. The CDR3, as DNA: TGTGCCAGCAGTTCCCTAAGCGGGACCTCCTACGAGCAGTACTTC. Protein product: CASSSLSGTSYEQYF. The chain links TRBV5-6 to TRBJ2-7, with 7 bases fitting TRBD2. Losses at the gene ends were 5 bases for V and 0 bases for J; bases not matched to a gene: 8. The CDR3 is 15 residues long. CDR1 is SGHDT and CDR2 is YYEEEE in the germline V gene.

This clonotype appeared many times. The V gene is TRBV9, the J gene TRBJ2-7, with 7 bases aligning to TRBD2. With V trimmed by 0 bases and J by 5 bases, 5 bases remained unmatched. In germline, CDR1 is SGDLS, CDR2 YYNGEE. This CDR3 has 14 residues. DNA for the CDR3: TGTGCCAGCAGCGTAGGCGGGAGAGGGAACGAGCAGTACTTC. It specifies CASSVGGRGNEQYF.

The chain links TRBV4-3 to TRBJ2-1; TRBD2 agrees at 8 bases. The CDR3 extends over 15 amino acids. V shed 1 base and J 5 bases; nucleotides not matched to a gene: 4. Looked up from germline, CDR1 is LGHNA and CDR2 is YSLEER. The DNA for the CDR3 is TGCGCCAGCAGCCAAGCCCCAGCGGGGGACAATGAGCAGTTCTTC. The encoded protein is CASSQAPAGDNEQFF.

The V call is TRBV12-3 or TRBV12-4, the J call TRBJ1-1, with TRBD1 identical over 7 bases. The junction had 8 bases not matched to a gene; V was cut back by 6 bases and J by 1 base. This CDR3 contains 15 residues. CDR3 DNA sequence: TGTGCCAGCAGATTCGGGACAGTGGAGAACACTGAAGCTTTCTTT. Translated, it gives CASRFGTVENTEAFF.

There are many counts of this clonotype. The rearrangement uses TRBV29-1 and TRBJ2-1; 8 bases map to TRBD2. Germline loops: CDR1 SQVTM, CDR2 ANQGSEA. The CDR3 totals 16 residues. Trimming took 3 bases from V and 2 from J; bases not matched to a gene: 9. The CDR3 loop is CSVDGGRLRAYNEQFF. For the CDR3, the DNA is TGCAGCGTTGATGGCGGGAGGCTCCGGGCCTACAATGAGCAGTTCTTC.